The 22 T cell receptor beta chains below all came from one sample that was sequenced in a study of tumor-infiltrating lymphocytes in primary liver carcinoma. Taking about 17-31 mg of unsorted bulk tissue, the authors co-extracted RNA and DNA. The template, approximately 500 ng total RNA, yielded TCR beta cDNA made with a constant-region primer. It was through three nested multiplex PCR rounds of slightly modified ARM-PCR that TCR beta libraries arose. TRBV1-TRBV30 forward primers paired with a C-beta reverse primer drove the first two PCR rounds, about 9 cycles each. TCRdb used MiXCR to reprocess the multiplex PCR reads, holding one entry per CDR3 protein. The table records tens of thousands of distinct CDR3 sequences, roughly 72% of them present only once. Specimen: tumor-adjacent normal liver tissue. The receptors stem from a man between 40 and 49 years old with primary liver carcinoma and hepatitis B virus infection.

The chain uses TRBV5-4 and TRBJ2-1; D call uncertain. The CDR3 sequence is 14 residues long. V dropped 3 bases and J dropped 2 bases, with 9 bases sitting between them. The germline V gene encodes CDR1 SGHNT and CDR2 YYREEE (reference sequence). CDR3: CASSSSRTYNEQFF. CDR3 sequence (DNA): TGTGCCAGCAGCTCCTCTAGGACCTACAATGAGCAGTTCTTC.

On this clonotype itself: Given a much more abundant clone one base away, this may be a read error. This CDR3 is CVSSSNTGELFF. The CDR3 DNA follows: TGTGTCAGCAGCTCCAACACCGGGGAGCTGTTTTTT. This chain uses TRBV7-9 with TRBJ2-2; the D is unclear. CDR1 SEHNR and CDR2 FQNEAQ come from the germline V gene (reference sequence). The CDR3 extends over 12 amino acids.

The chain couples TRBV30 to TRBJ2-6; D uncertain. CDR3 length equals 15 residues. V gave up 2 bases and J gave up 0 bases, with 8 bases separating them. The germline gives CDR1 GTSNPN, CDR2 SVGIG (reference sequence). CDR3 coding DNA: TGTGCCTGGAGTTTCGGTAACTCTGGGGCCAACGTCCTGACTTTC. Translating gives CAWSFGNSGANVLTF.

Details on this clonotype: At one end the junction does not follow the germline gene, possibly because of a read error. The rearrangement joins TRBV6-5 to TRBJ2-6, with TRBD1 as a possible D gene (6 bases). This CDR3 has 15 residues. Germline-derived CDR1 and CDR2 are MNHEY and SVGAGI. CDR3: CASSRDRSGANILTF. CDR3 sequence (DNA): TGTGCCAGCAGCCGCGACAGGTCTGGGGCCAACATCCTGACTTTC.

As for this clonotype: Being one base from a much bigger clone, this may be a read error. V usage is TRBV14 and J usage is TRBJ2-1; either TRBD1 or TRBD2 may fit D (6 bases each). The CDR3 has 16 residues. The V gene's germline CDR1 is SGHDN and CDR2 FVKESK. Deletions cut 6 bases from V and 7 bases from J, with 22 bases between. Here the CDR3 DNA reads TGTGCCAGCAGTCGTCGACAGGAGGGCCGGTTAAATGAGCAGTTCTTC. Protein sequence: CASSRRQEGRLNEQFF.

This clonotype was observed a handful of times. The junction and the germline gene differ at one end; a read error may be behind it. The CDR3 loop reads CTSSFNLNTGELFF. The CDR3 DNA follows: TGTACCAGCAGCTTTAACCTAAACACCGGGGAGCTGTTTTTT. The rearrangement links TRBV5-5 to TRBJ2-2, with unresolved D. The CDR3 extends over 14 amino acids. From germline, CDR1 is SGHKS and CDR2 YYEKEE (reference sequence).

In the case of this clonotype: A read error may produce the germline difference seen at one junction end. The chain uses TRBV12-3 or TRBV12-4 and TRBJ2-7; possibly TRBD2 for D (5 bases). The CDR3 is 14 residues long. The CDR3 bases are TGTGCCAGCAGTTTGGGGAGTGGGTTTTACAAGCACTACTTC. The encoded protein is CASSLGSGFYKHYF.

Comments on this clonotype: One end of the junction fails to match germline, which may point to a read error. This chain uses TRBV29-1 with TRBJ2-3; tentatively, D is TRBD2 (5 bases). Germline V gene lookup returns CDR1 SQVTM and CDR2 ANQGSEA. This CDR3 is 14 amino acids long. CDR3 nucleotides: TGTAGCGTTCTTAGTCGGGAACGCACAGATACGCAGTATTTT. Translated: CSVLSRERTDTQYF.

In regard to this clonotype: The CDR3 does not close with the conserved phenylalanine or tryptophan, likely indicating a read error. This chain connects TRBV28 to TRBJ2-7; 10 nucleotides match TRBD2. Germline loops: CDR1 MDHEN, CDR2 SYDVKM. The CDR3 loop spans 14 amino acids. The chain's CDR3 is CGSSFLAGDYEQYL. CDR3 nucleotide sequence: TGTGGCAGCAGTTTCCTAGCGGGAGACTACGAGCAGTACCTC.

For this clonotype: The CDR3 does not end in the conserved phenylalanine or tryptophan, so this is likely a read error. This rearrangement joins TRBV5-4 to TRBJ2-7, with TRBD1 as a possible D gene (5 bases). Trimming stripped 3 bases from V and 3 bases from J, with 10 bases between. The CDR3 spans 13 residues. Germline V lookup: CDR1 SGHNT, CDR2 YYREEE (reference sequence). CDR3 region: CASSWGNFYEQYL. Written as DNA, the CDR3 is TGTGCCAGCAGCTGGGGCAACTTCTACGAGCAGTACTTA.

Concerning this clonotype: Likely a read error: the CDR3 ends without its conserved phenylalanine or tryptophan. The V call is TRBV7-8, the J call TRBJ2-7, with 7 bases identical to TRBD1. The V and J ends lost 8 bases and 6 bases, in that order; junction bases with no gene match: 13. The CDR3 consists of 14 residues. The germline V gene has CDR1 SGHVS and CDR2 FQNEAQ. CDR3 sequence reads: CASGTGALGVEQYI. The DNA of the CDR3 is TGTGCCAGCGGAACAGGGGCTCTAGGGGTCGAGCAGTACATC.

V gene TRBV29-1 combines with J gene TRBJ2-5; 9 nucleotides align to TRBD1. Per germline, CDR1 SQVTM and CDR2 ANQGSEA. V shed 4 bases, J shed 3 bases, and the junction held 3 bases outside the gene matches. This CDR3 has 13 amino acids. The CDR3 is CSVAGQGEETQYF. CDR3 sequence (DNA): TGCAGCGTTGCGGGACAGGGAGAAGAGACCCAGTACTTC.

Here the CDR3 reads CASSPGTSNEKLFF. In DNA form, the CDR3 reads TGTGCCAGCAGTCCCGGGACATCTAATGAAAAACTGTTTTTT. This chain links TRBV6-6 with TRBJ1-4, with D possibly being TRBD1 (6 bases). The germline gives CDR1 MNHNY, CDR2 SVGAGI (reference sequence). The CDR3 spans 14 residues. Trimming left V 5 bases short and J 3 bases short, with 10 bases between.

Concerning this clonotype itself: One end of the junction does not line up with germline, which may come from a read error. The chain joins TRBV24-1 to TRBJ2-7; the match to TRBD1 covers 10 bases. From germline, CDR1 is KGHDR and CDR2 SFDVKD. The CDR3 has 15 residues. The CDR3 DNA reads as TGTGTCACCAGGTGGCCGGGACAGGGGTCCTACGAGCAGTACTTC. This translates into CVTRWPGQGSYEQYF.

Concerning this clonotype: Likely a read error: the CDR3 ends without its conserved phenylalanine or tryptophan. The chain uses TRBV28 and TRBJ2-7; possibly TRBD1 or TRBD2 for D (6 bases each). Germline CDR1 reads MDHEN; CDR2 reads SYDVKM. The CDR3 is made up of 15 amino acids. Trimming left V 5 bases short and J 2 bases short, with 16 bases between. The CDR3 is CASSRGRGGPYEQYC. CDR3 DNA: TGTGCCAGCAGTAGGGGGAGAGGGGGGCCCTACGAGCAGTACTGC.

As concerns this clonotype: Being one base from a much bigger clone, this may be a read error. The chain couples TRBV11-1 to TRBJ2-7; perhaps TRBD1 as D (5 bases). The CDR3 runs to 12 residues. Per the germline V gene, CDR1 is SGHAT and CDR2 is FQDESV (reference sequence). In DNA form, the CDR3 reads TGTGCCAGCAGCCCAGACAGCTACGAGCGGTACTTC. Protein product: CASSPDSYERYF.

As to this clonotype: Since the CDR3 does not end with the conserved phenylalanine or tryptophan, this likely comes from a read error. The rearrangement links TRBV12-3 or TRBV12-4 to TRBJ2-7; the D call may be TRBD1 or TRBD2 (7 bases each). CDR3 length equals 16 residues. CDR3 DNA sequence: TGTGTCAGCAGTTTAGCGCGGGGGACAGCCACCTACGAGCAGTACCTC. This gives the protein CVSSLARGTATYEQYL.

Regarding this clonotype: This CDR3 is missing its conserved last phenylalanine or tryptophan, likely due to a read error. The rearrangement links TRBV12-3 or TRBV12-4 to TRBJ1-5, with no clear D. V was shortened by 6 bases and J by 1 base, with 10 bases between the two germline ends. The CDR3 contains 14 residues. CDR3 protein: CASSRTGSNQPQHC. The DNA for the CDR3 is TGTGCCAGCAGCAGGACGGGGAGCAATCAGCCCCAGCATTGT.

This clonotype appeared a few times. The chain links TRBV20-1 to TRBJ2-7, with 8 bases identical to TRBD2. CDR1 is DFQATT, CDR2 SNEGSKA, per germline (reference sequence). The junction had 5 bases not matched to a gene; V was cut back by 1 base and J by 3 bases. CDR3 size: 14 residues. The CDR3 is CSARGPAGDYEQYF. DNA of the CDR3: TGCAGTGCTAGAGGCCCAGCGGGGGACTACGAGCAGTACTTC.

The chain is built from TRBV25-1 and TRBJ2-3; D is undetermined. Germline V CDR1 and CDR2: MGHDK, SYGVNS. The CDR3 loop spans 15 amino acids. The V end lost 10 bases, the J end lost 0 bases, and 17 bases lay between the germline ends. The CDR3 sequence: CANIEGLRSTDTQYF. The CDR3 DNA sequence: TGTGCCAACATTGAAGGTTTGCGGAGCACAGATACGCAGTATTTT.

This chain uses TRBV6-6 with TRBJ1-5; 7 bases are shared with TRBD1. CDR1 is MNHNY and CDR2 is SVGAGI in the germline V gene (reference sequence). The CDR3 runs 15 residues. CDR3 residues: CNSSYTGASNQPQHF. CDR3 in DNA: TGTAATAGCAGTTATACAGGGGCTAGCAATCAGCCCCAGCATTTT.

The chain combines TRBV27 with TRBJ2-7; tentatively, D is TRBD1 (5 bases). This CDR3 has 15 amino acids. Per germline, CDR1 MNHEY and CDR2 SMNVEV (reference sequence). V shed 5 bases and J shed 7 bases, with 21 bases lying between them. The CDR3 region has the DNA TGTGCCAGCAGTCCGATGGACATCTCTGTTGGGGAGCAGTACTTC. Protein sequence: CASSPMDISVGEQYF.